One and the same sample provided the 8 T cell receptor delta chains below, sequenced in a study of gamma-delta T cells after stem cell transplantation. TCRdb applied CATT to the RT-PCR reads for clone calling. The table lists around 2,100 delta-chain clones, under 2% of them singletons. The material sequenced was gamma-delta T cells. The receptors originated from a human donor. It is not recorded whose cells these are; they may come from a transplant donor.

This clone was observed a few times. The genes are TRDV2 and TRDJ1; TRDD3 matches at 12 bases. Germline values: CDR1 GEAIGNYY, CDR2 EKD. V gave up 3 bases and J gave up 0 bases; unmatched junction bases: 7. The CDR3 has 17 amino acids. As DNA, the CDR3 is TGTGCCTGTGACGCCGTACTGGGGGATACTAACACCGATAAACTCATCTTT. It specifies CACDAVLGDTNTDKLIF.

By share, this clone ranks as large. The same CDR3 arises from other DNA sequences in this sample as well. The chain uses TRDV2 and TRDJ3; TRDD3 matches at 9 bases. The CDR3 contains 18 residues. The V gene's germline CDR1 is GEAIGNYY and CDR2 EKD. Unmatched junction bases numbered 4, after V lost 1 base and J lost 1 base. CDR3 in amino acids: CACDTVGDRSWDTRQMFF. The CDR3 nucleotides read TGTGCCTGTGACACAGTGGGGGATAGGTCCTGGGACACCCGACAGATGTTTTTC.

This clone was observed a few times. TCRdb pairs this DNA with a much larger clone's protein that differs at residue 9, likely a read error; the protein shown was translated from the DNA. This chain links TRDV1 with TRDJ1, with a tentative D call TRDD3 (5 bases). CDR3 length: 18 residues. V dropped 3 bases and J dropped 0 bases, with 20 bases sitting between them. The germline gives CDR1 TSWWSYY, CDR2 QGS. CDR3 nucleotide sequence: TGTGCTCTTGGGGACAGTACCAAGGACGGGGAGTACACCGATAAACTCATCTTT. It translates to CALGDSTKDGEYTDKLIF.

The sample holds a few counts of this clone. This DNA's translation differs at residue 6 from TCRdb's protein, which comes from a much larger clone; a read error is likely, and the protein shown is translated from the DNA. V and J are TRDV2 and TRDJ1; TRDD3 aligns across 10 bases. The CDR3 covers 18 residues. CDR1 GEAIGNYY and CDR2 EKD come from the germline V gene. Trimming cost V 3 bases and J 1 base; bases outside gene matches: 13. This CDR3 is CACDRRGDTQALTDKLIF. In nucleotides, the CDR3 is TGTGCCTGTGACCGACGGGGGGATACGCAAGCCCTCACCGATAAACTCATCTTT.

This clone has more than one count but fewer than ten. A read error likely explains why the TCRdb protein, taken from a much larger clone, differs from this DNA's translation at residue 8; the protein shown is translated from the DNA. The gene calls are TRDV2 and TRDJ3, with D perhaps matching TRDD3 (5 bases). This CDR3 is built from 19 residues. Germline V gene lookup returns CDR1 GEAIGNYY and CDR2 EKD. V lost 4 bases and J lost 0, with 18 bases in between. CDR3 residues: CACDYPGGTSSWDTRQMFF. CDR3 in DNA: TGTGCCTGTGATTATCCGGGGGGCACCAGCTCCTGGGACACCCGACAGATGTTTTTC.

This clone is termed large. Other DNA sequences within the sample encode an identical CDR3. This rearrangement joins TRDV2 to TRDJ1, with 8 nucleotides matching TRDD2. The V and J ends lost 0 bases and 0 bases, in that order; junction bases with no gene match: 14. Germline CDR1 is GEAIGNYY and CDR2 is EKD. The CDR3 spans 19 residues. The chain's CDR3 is CACDTVFLPDWPHTDKLIF. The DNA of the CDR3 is TGTGCCTGTGACACCGTCTTCCTACCAGACTGGCCGCACACCGATAAACTCATCTTT.

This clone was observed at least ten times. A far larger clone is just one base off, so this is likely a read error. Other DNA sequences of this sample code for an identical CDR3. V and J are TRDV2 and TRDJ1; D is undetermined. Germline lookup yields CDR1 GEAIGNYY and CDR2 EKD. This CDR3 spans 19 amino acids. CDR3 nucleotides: TGTGCCTGCGACACGGTAACGAATGGTGTGGAGACGTACACCGATAAACTCATCTTT. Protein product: CACDTVTNGVETYTDKLIF.

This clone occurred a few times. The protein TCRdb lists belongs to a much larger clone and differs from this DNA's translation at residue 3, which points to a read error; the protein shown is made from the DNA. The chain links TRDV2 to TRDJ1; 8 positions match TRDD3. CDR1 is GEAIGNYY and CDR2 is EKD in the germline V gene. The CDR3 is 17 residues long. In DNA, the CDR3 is TGTGCCCGTGACACCGTCTGGGGGAACGAGTACACCGATAAACTCATCTTT. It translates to CARDTVWGNEYTDKLIF.